This T cell receptor (beta chain) originates from a study of blood T cell repertoires in COVID-19. At the level of the study: COVID-19 samples collected from the United States, Italy and Spain covered acute and convalescent phases. Sources were T cells, B-cell-depleted T cells, or PBMCs; the material itself was cDNA or gDNA.

As processed by the authors: By means of reference gene primer amplification, nucleated cell counts were estimated. The protocol was immunoSEQ multiplex PCR, while the TCRdb copy is restricted to in-frame clones and leaves out a portion. D and trimming come from the DNA, and the V and J calls and clone size come from that table. The sample holds over 200,000 clones, approximately 91% seen once. Germline V gene lookup returns CDR1 SNHLY and CDR2 FYNNEI. This CDR3 region has 15 residues. V gave up 8 bases and J gave up 0 bases, with 15 bases separating them. This sequence joins TRBV2 and TRBJ2-3; weak D call: TRBD2 (6 bases). Material for sequencing was peripheral blood. The receptor was derived from a woman aged 40 to 50 with acute or convalescent COVID-19. CDR3 residues: CASGEAAGSTDTQYF. The DNA of the CDR3 is TGTGCCAGCGGGGAGGCAGCGGGTAGCACAGATACGCAGTATTTT.